The 17 T cell receptor beta chains listed next were all sequenced from one sample in a study of OX40 agonist ivuxolimab in advanced cancers. Repertoires were generated with immunoSEQ multiplex PCR, while TCRdb's copy carries only in-frame clones and drops some. The repertoire holds 40,000 to 50,000 clones, with around 90% as singletons. The sample consisted of CD4+ or CD8+ T cells sorted from blood, taken in a trial of the OX40 agonist ivuxolimab. The receptors derive from an adult with an advanced solid tumor such as melanoma, head and neck, liver or kidney cancer.

J is TRBJ1-5 and V is TRBV15, with D tentatively TRBD1 (5 bases). This CDR3 spans 16 amino acids. Per germline, CDR1 LNHNV and CDR2 YYDKDF (reference sequence). Trimming removed 0 bases from V and 9 bases from J, with 18 bases in between. DNA of the CDR3: TGTGCCACCAGCAGAGAAGGAACAGGCGCCCGGCGGCCCCAGCATTTT. It codes for CATSREGTGARRPQHF.

The chain recombines TRBV5-1 with TRBJ2-5, with 11 bases that match TRBD2. The CDR3 has 16 amino acids. V shed 2 bases and J 0 bases; nucleotides not matched to a gene: 3. Germline values: CDR1 SGHRS, CDR2 YFSETQ. The DNA of the CDR3 is TGCGCCAGCAGCTTACCTAGCGGGGGGTACCAAGAGACCCAGTACTTC. It yields the protein CASSLPSGGYQETQYF.

This sequence joins TRBV5-6 and TRBJ1-2, with TRBD1 identical over 10 bases. CDR1 is SGHDT, CDR2 YYEEEE, per germline. V dropped 0 bases and J dropped 8; count of bases not matched to a gene: 13. The CDR3 has 17 amino acids. CDR3 DNA: TGTGCCAGCAGCTTGGTAGGGACAGGGGCCCGGTCGGGGGGCTACACCTTC. Translation gives CASSLVGTGARSGGYTF.

V usage is TRBV4-2 and J usage is TRBJ1-2, with D tentatively TRBD1 (5 bases). CDR3 length equals 15 residues. Looked up from germline, CDR1 is LGHNA and CDR2 is YNFKEQ. Trimming removed 1 base at V and 2 bases at J, with 11 bases between. The CDR3 DNA reads TGTGCCAGCAGCCAAGGGGGCCCGGGAAACTATGGCTACACCTTC. Protein product: CASSQGGPGNYGYTF.

The V call is TRBV11-3, the J call TRBJ2-2; D ambiguous. V gave up 1 base and J gave up 4 bases, with 4 bases separating them. In germline, CDR1 is SGHNT, CDR2 YENEEA. The CDR3 totals 13 residues. The CDR3 nucleotides are TGTGCCAGCAGCTTAGCGAGCACCGGGGAGCTGTTTTTT. Translated, it gives CASSLASTGELFF.

This clone has only a few counts. The V gene is TRBV7-9, the J gene TRBJ2-3; D gene uncertain. Looked up from germline, CDR1 is SEHNR and CDR2 is FQNEAQ (reference sequence). This CDR3 has 15 residues. Deletions cut 5 bases from V and 5 bases from J, with 17 bases between. The DNA of the CDR3 is TGTGCCAGCAGCCCACCCCCTCGCTGGGGAGATACGCAGTATTTT. Translated, it gives CASSPPPRWGDTQYF.

The genes are TRBV5-6 and TRBJ1-1, with D tentatively TRBD1 (6 bases). This CDR3 comprises 15 residues. The germline V gene has CDR1 SGHDT and CDR2 YYEEEE. Trimming removed 1 base at V and 2 bases at J, with 12 bases between. The CDR3 spells CASSLQDRINTEAFF. The CDR3 DNA reads as TGTGCCAGCAGCTTGCAGGACAGAATAAACACTGAAGCTTTCTTT. The full variable domain, with the rest looked up from reference TRBV5-6 and TRBJ1-1, is DAGVTQSPTHLIKTRGQQVTLRCSPKSGHDTVSWYQQALGQGPQFIFQYYEEEERQRGNFPDRFSGHQFPNYSSELNVNALLLGDSALYLCASSLQDRINTEAFFGQGTRLTVV.

The chain uses TRBV7-2 and TRBJ2-5; D possibly corresponds to TRBD1 (6 bases). V was shortened by 2 bases and J by 5 bases, with 15 bases between the two germline ends. Germline V CDR1 and CDR2: SGHTA, FQGNSA. The CDR3 sequence is 15 residues long. CDR3 sequence reads: CASSLIQGFPETQYF. CDR3 DNA sequence: TGTGCCAGCAGCTTAATACAGGGTTTTCCGGAGACCCAGTACTTC.

The chain combines TRBV11-3 with TRBJ2-2, with 10 bases fitting TRBD2. J was trimmed by 0 bases and V by 1 base; bases with no gene match: 5. The CDR3 spans 18 residues. Germline V gene sequence: CDR1 SGHNT, CDR2 YENEEA. The CDR3 spells CASSLAASGGTNTGELFF. DNA for the CDR3: TGTGCCAGCAGCTTAGCGGCTAGCGGGGGTACGAACACCGGGGAGCTGTTTTTT.

The chain employs TRBV5-1 and TRBJ2-3; D unclear. V shed 3 bases and J shed 5 bases, with 4 bases lying between them. This CDR3 comprises 11 residues. CDR1 is SGHRS, CDR2 YFSETQ, per germline. CDR3 nucleotides: TGCGCCAGCAGCTGGAGAGATACGCAGTATTTT. Protein product: CASSWRDTQYF.

In its sample, this clone was seen a few times. J is TRBJ1-1 and V is TRBV4-2, with D hard to call. Germline V gene data show CDR1 as LGHNA and CDR2 as YNFKEQ. The CDR3 has 12 amino acids. V was shortened by 4 bases and J by 6 bases, with 9 bases between the two germline ends. The CDR3 DNA follows: TGTGCCAGCAGCCGTCCATCGGCTGAAGCTTTCTTT. Its protein is CASSRPSAEAFF.

V usage is TRBV15 and J usage is TRBJ2-3; 7 positions agree with TRBD1. The junction had 6 bases not matched to a gene; V was cut back by 7 bases and J by 2 bases. This CDR3 region has 14 residues. The V gene's germline CDR1 is LNHNV and CDR2 YYDKDF (reference sequence). In DNA, the CDR3 is TGTGCCACCATCCAAGACAGGGTCACAGATACGCAGTATTTT. It codes for CATIQDRVTDTQYF.

The genes are TRBV5-1 and TRBJ2-7, with 11 positions matching TRBD1. Looked up from germline, CDR1 is SGHRS and CDR2 is YFSETQ. Unmatched junction bases numbered 12, after V lost 4 bases and J lost 6 bases. This CDR3 contains 16 residues. CDR3 DNA: TGCGCCAGCAGCGGGTCTGCGGGACAGGGGGTCGGCGAGCAGTACTTC. It codes for CASSGSAGQGVGEQYF.

The chain couples TRBV29-1 to TRBJ1-1, with D maybe TRBD1 (6 bases). The V end was cut by 1 base, the J end by 2 bases, with 11 bases between. CDR3 length: 14 residues. CDR1 and CDR2 from the germline V gene are SQVTM and ANQGSEA. CDR3 nucleotides: TGCAGCGTTGAAGTAGGGGGGGGTAACACTGAAGCTTTCTTT. Translating gives CSVEVGGGNTEAFF.

The chain employs TRBV19 and TRBJ1-6; D gene uncertain. The V end was cut by 6 bases, the J end by 0 bases, with 12 bases between. CDR3 length: 16 residues. CDR1 is LNHDA and CDR2 is SQIVND in the germline V gene (reference sequence). The CDR3 is CASRAGSFSYNSPLHF. CDR3 nucleotides: TGTGCCAGTAGAGCCGGGAGCTTCTCCTATAATTCACCCCTCCACTTT.

The chain links TRBV7-3 to TRBJ2-2, with TRBD2 matching 7 bases. Germline V gene sequence: CDR1 SGHTA, CDR2 FQGTGA. With 6 bases clipped from V and 7 bases from J, the junction kept 8 bases outside the gene matches. There are 14 residues in the CDR3. CDR3 loop: CASRPAGLGGELFF. The CDR3 nucleotides read TGTGCCAGCAGACCAGCGGGGCTTGGCGGGGAGCTGTTTTTT.

V and J are TRBV7-2 and TRBJ1-6, with TRBD1 identical over 10 bases. The CDR3 covers 14 residues. The ends lost 5 bases at V and 6 bases at J; junction bases unmatched: 1. Germline V gives CDR1 SGHTA, CDR2 FQGNSA. This CDR3 reads CASSRQGANSPLHF. The CDR3 nucleotides read TGTGCCAGCAGCAGACAGGGGGCTAATTCACCCCTCCACTTT.